The 14 T cell receptor beta chains below were found in one sample sequenced in a study of blood T cells in healthy people across ages. Then a second PCR, running roughly 7 to 11 cycles, was carried out with a sample-barcoded 5' primer and a J-beta primer mix. MiXCR, applied by TCRdb to the 5' RACE reads, yields one record per CDR3 protein. The sample yields 700,000 to 850,000 distinct CDR3 sequences, around 36% seen once. Sequenced sample: blood. These receptors were collected from a young man in good health.

This chain uses TRBV20-1 with TRBJ2-3, with 9 bases matching TRBD1. Trimming took 5 bases from V and 1 from J; bases not matched to a gene: 4. CDR3 size: 14 residues. CDR1 DFQATT and CDR2 SNEGSKA come from the germline V gene (reference sequence). This CDR3 reads CSAQRDRGTDTQYF. The CDR3, as DNA: TGCAGTGCTCAAAGGGACAGGGGCACAGATACGCAGTATTTT.

This sequence joins TRBV13 and TRBJ2-5; 9 positions agree with TRBD2. CDR3 length equals 15 residues. CDR1 and CDR2 from the germline V gene are PRHDT and FYEKMQ (reference sequence). Trimming removed 1 base from V and 4 bases from J; junction bases left unmatched: 4. As DNA, the CDR3 is TGTGCCAGCAGCTTAGAGGATAGCGGGAGAGAGACCCAGTACTTC. This gives the protein CASSLEDSGRETQYF.

The chain joins TRBV5-1 to TRBJ2-1; 10 positions agree with TRBD2. CDR1 and CDR2 (germline): SGHRS, YFSETQ. The CDR3 consists of 16 residues. The ends lost 0 bases at V and 4 bases at J; junction bases unmatched: 4. The CDR3 sequence is CASSLASGGIYNEQFF. The DNA for the CDR3 is TGCGCCAGCAGCTTGGCTAGCGGGGGCATTTACAATGAGCAGTTCTTC.

The chain links TRBV12-3 or TRBV12-4 to TRBJ2-5; 7 nucleotides align to TRBD2. Matching the DNA end better, TRBJ2-4 makes the J call doubtful. The CDR3 spans 16 residues. The CDR3 region has the DNA TGTGCCAGCAGTTTTGGGGTGCGGGAGTGGAAAAACATTCAGTACTTC. Its translation: CASSFGVREWKNIQYF.

This clonotype was detected a few times. The chain carries TRBV29-1 and TRBJ1-1; tentative D call: TRBD1 (5 bases). V was clipped by 2 bases and J by 2 bases, with 12 bases between them. The CDR3 length is 14 residues. From germline, CDR1 is SQVTM and CDR2 ANQGSEA. The chain's CDR3 is CSVELGQGNTEAFF. In nucleotides, the CDR3 is TGCAGCGTTGAACTCGGACAAGGAAACACTGAAGCTTTCTTT.

This rearrangement joins TRBV7-3 to TRBJ2-7, with D possibly matching TRBD1 (6 bases). This CDR3 is built from 15 residues. Trimming removed 5 bases from V and 3 bases from J, with 17 bases in between. Germline-derived CDR1 and CDR2 are SGHTA and FQGTGA. CDR3 sequence (DNA): TGTGCCAGCAGCCCCGGACAGTTGTTATGCTACGAGCAGTACTTC. Encoded protein: CASSPGQLLCYEQYF.

This clonotype showed up just a few times. Because the CDR3's place on the DNA is in doubt, the DNA is left out and the CDR3 is given as listed by TCRdb. The chain links TRBV27 to TRBJ2-3; the DNA was not used to check the table's D call, TRBD1. The germline V gene has CDR1 MNHEY and CDR2 SMNVEV (reference sequence). Termini included, the CDR3 measures 14 amino acids. Here the CDR3 reads CASSFGEGIDTQYF.

This clonotype was detected ten times or more. CDR3 coding DNA: TGTGCCAGCAGGGGGACTAGTGGAGACAATGAGCAGTTCTTC. This sequence encodes CASRGTSGDNEQFF. The genes are TRBV12-3 or TRBV12-4 and TRBJ2-1; 8 nucleotides match TRBD2. The CDR3 runs 14 residues. V lost 6 bases and J lost 5; bases outside the gene matches: 6.

A few counts support this clonotype. The CDR3 DNA reads TGTGCCAGCAGTCCAAGGGGGACAGGGAGGAAGGAGACCCAGTACTTC. Translated, it gives CASSPRGTGRKETQYF. The V gene is TRBV2, the J gene TRBJ2-5; 9 positions match TRBD1. The V segment lost 5 bases and the J segment 5 bases; nucleotides outside the gene matches: 12. The germline CDR1 and CDR2 sequences are SNHLY and FYNNEI. The CDR3 totals 16 residues.

This clonotype was counted a few times. The chain uses TRBV5-1 and TRBJ1-5; D not certain. This CDR3 contains 15 residues. V lost 0 bases and J 0 bases, leaving 7 bases between the germline ends. The germline V gene has CDR1 SGHRS and CDR2 YFSETQ. The CDR3 loop reads CASSLDANSNQPQHF. The CDR3 region has the DNA TGCGCCAGCAGCTTGGACGCTAATAGCAATCAGCCCCAGCATTTT.

This clonotype was observed a few times. The V call is TRBV5-1, the J call TRBJ2-5; 11 bases align to TRBD2. The CDR3 has 17 amino acids. Germline loops: CDR1 SGHRS, CDR2 YFSETQ. V trimming: 3 bases; J trimming: 3 bases; junction bases outside the gene matches: 10. Here the CDR3 reads CASSSRGSGGAKETQYF. The CDR3 DNA follows: TGCGCCAGCAGCTCCCGAGGTAGCGGGGGGGCGAAAGAGACCCAGTACTTC.

The V call is TRBV20-1, the J call TRBJ2-4; possible D gene TRBD1, 6 bases. Trimming pared 3 bases from V and 6 bases from J, leaving 15 bases between. This CDR3 contains 14 residues. CDR1 is DFQATT and CDR2 is SNEGSKA in the germline V gene (reference sequence). CDR3 coding DNA: TGCAGTGCTAGGGTGGACAGCGACCTAAACATTCAGTACTTC. This sequence encodes CSARVDSDLNIQYF.

This chain uses TRBV3-1 with TRBJ2-4; the D is unclear. The CDR3 totals 15 residues. V lost 0 bases to trimming and J lost 8 bases, with 14 bases between them. CDR1 and CDR2 from the germline V gene are LGHDT and YNNKEL (reference sequence). CDR3 sequence (DNA): TGTGCCAGCAGCCAAGATAAGGCCAGTGGGGACATTCAGTACTTC. Its protein product is CASSQDKASGDIQYF.

The rearrangement links TRBV7-2 to TRBJ2-1; TRBD2 matches 12 bases. The J call may be faulty, since TRBJ2-7 better matches the DNA end. This CDR3 has 16 residues. Germline V gene sequence: CDR1 SGHTA, CDR2 FQGNSA. The CDR3 protein is CASSIGTSGSYNEQYF. The DNA of the CDR3 is TGTGCCAGCAGCATTGGGACTAGCGGGTCCTACAATGAGCAGTACTTC.